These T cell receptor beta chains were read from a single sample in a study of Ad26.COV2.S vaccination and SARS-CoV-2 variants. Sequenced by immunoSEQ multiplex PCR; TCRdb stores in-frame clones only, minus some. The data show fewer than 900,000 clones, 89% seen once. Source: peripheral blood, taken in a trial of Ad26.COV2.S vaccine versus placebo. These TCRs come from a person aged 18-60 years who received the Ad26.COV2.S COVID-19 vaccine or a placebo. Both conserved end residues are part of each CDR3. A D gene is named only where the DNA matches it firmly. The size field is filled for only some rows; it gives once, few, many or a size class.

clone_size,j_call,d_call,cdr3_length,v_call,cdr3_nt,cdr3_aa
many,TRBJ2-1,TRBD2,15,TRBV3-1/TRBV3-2,TGTGCCAGCAGCCGATATCTAGCGGGTCACAATGAGCAGTTCTTC,CASSRYLAGHNEQFF
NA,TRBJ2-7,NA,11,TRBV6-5,TGTGCCAGCCGCGGACTCGCCGAGCAGTACTTC,CASRGLAEQYF
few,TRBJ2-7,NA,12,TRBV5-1,TGCGCCAGCAGCTTGGAGAACTACGAGCAGTACTTC,CASSLENYEQYF
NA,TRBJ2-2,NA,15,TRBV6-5,TGTGCCAGCAGTCTGGGACCGACTTTCCTCGGGGAGCTGTTTTTT,CASSLGPTFLGELFF
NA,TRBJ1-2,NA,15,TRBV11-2,TGTGCCAGCTCCCCTCTTGGACGGTTTAACTATGGCTACACCTTC,CASSPLGRFNYGYTF
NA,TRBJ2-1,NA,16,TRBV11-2,TGTGCCAGCAGCTTAGAGGGCCAGGGGACCTACAATGAGCAGTTCTTC,CASSLEGQGTYNEQFF
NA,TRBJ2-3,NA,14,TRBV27,TGTGCCAGCAGTTTATCGCTCGGCACAGATACGCAGTATTTT,CASSLSLGTDTQYF
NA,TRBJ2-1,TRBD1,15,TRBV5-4,TGTGCCAGCAGCCCAGGGGGCTCATCCTACAATGAGCAGTTCTTC,CASSPGGSSYNEQFF
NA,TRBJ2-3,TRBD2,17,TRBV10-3,TGTGCCATCAGGGGAGGCGGGGGGATCTCTAGCACAGATACGCAGTATTTT,CAIRGGGGISSTDTQYF
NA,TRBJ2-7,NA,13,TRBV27,TGTGCCAGCAGTTTTATCGGCCGATACGAGCAGTACTTC,CASSFIGRYEQYF
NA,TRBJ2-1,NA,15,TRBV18,TGTGCCAGCTCCCCGGGGACTCTTCCCCGCAATGAGCAGTTCTTC,CASSPGTLPRNEQFF
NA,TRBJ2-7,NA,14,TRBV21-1,TGTGCCAGCAGCTTACAAAAGAGGTCCTACGAGCAGTACTTC,CASSLQKRSYEQYF
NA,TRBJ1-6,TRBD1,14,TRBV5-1,TGCGCCAGCAGCAGAGGGACAGGAAATTCACCCCTCCACTTT,CASSRGTGNSPLHF
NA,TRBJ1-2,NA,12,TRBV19,TGTGCCAGTAGTATAGCGGCAGCTAACTACACCTTC,CASSIAAANYTF
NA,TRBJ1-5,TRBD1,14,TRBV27,TGTGCCAGCAGCCAGACAGGGCCCAATCAGCCCCAGCATTTT,CASSQTGPNQPQHF
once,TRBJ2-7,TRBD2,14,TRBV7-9,TGTGCCAGCACCAATAGCGGGAGGGCCTCCGAGCAGTACTTC,CASTNSGRASEQYF
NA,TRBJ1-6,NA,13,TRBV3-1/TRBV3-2,TGTGCCAGCAGCCCTACAGGGAATTCACCCCTCCACTTT,CASSPTGNSPLHF
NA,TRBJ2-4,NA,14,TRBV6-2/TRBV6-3,TGTGCCAGCAGTTGGTCAGGGGAAGAAAACATTCAGTACTTC,CASSWSGEENIQYF
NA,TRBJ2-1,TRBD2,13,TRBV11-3,TGTGCCAGCAGCTTAATCCTAGCGGGGGAGCAGTTCTTC,CASSLILAGEQFF
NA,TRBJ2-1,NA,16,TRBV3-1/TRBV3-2,TGTGCCAGCAGCCAAGATAGGGGGGCGCGTTACAATGAGCAGTTCTTC,CASSQDRGARYNEQFF
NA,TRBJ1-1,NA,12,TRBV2,TGTGCCAACGACCTTGGACTTACTGAAGCTTTCTTT,CANDLGLTEAFF
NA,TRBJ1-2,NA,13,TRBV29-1,TGCAGCGTTGACCCTTTGGGGGCTTACGGCTACACCTTC,CSVDPLGAYGYTF
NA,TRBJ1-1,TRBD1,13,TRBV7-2,TGTGCCAGCAGCGGGACAGGGACGTCTGAAGCTTTCTTT,CASSGTGTSEAFF
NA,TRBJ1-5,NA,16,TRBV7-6,TGTGCCAGCAGCTTGAAGGGACCCTATAGCAATCAGCCCCAGCATTTT,CASSLKGPYSNQPQHF
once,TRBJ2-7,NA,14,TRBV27,TGTGCCAGCAGTCCCCAGGGACCCGGATACGAGCAGTACTTC,CASSPQGPGYEQYF
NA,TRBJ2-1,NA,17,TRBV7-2,TGTGCCAGCAGTCCCTCGTGGGGAGCCCTCTCCTACAATGAGCAGTTCTTC,CASSPSWGALSYNEQFF
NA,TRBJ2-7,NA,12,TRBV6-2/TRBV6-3,TGTGCCAGCAGTTCCCGACCAGGGGAGCAGTACTTC,CASSSRPGEQYF
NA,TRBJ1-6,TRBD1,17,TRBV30,TGTGCCTGGAGTGTAGTGGGACAGGGCTCGGGGAATTCACCCCTCCACTTT,CAWSVVGQGSGNSPLHF
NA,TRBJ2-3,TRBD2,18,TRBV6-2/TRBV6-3,TGTGCCAGCAGTTATAGCCCCGGACTAGCGATAAGGGCAGATACGCAGTATTTT,CASSYSPGLAIRADTQYF
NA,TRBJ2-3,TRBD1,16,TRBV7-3,TGTGCCAGCAGCTTATGGGGACAGGGAGAGACAGATACGCAGTATTTT,CASSLWGQGETDTQYF
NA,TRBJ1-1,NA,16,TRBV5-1,TGCGCCAGCAGCTTGACTCCCGGGACCTCGAGCACTGAAGCTTTCTTT,CASSLTPGTSSTEAFF
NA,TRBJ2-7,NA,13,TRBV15,TGTGCCACCAGCGGGGGGACCGCGTACGAGCAGTACTTC,CATSGGTAYEQYF
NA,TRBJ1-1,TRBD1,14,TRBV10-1,TGCGCCAGCAGTTCGGGACAGGCGAACACTGAAGCTTTCTTT,CASSSGQANTEAFF
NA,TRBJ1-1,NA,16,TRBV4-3,TGCGCCAGCAGCCAAGAAATGGGCAGGGTAACGACTGAAGCTTTCTTT,CASSQEMGRVTTEAFF
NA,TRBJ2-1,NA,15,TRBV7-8,TGTGCCAGCAGCTTATCCAGCCCAACCTACAATGAGCAGTTCTTC,CASSLSSPTYNEQFF
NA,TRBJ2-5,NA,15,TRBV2,TGTGCCAGCAGTGAGTATGGGGTCCACCAAGAGACCCAGTACTTC,CASSEYGVHQETQYF
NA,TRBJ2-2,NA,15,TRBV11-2,TGTGCCAGCAGCTTAGCGCACCAAGGTACCGGGGAGCTGTTTTTT,CASSLAHQGTGELFF
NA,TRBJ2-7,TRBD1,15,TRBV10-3,TGTGCCATCAGTGATCCGGGACAGGGGAGGTACGAGCAGTACTTC,CAISDPGQGRYEQYF
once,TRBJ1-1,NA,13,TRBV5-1,TGCGCCAGCAGCTTGGCGGGTGTTACTGAAGCTTTCTTT,CASSLAGVTEAFF
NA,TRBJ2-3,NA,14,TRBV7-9,TGTGCCAGCAGCCGGGGAGAGGGCACAGATACGCAGTATTTT,CASSRGEGTDTQYF
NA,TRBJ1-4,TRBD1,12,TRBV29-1,TGCAGCTTCCGGGACAGAAATGAAAAACTGTTTTTT,CSFRDRNEKLFF
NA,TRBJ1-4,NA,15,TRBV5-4,TGTGCCAGCAGCCCGGATCTTCACCGGGGTGAAAAACTGTTTTTT,CASSPDLHRGEKLFF
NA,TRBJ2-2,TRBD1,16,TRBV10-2,TGCGCCAGCAGTGTCTGGCAGGGGGTCGACACCGGGGAGCTGTTTTTT,CASSVWQGVDTGELFF
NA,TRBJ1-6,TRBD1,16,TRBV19,TGTGCCAGCCGTTTTCCGGGACAGGGGGCGAATTCACCCCTCCACTTT,CASRFPGQGANSPLHF
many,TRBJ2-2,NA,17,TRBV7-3,TGTGCCAGCAGCTTAAGGGGTTCTAGCGAGTACACCGGGGAGCTGTTTTTT,CASSLRGSSEYTGELFF
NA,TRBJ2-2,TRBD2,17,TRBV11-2,TGTGCCAGCAGCTTAGCGCGGGAGGGCCTCTACACCGGGGAGCTGTTTTTT,CASSLAREGLYTGELFF
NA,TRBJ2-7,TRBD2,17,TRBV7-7,TGTGCCAGCAGCCCCATCGGACTAGAAGGGACCCGGTACGAGCAGTACTTC,CASSPIGLEGTRYEQYF
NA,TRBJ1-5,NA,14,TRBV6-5,TGTGCCAGCAGCCTGGGACACGGTACCCAGCCCCAGCATTTT,CASSLGHGTQPQHF
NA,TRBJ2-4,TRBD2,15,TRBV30,TGTGCCTGGAGCGGCAGACTAGCGGGGGGGAACATTCAGTACTTC,CAWSGRLAGGNIQYF
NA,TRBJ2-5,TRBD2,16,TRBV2,TGTGCCAGCAGTTTGGAGTGGGAGGGCCCTCGGGAGACCCAGTACTTC,CASSLEWEGPRETQYF
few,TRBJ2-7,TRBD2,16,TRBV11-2,TGTGCCAGCAGCTTAGGGACTAGCGGTTCCTCCTACGAGCAGTACTTC,CASSLGTSGSSYEQYF
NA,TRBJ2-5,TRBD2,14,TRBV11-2,TGTGCCAGCAGCTCCAGGGAGGGTATAGAGACCCAGTACTTC,CASSSREGIETQYF
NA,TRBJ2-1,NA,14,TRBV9,TGTGCCAGCAGCGCGGCGGGACGGTTCAATGAGCAGTTCTTC,CASSAAGRFNEQFF